Each of the 19 T cell receptor beta chains below was sequenced from the same sample in a study of shared clonotypes between healthy human individuals. The table came from immunoSEQ multiplex PCR; TCRdb's copy has only in-frame clones and leaves some out. The sample consists of approximately 180,000 clones, approximately 95% of them appearing once. Sequencing was performed on naive CD4+ T cells sorted from blood. Subset noted: CD45RA+ positively selected. The source is a woman in her 30s in good health.

This rearrangement joins TRBV28 to TRBJ2-1; D might be TRBD2 (5 bases). V lost 4 bases, J lost 5 bases, and 18 bases lay in between. Looked up from germline, CDR1 is MDHEN and CDR2 is SYDVKM. CDR3 length: 16 amino acids. The CDR3 loop is CASSSRAWRTHNEQFF. In DNA form, the CDR3 reads TGTGCCAGCAGTTCCCGGGCGTGGAGGACTCACAATGAGCAGTTCTTC.

This chain connects TRBV29-1 to TRBJ2-2; D unresolved. Germline-derived CDR1 and CDR2 are SQVTM and ANQGSEA. V lost 1 base, J lost 8 bases, and 5 bases lay in between. The CDR3 loop spans 11 amino acids. The CDR3 nucleotides read TGCAGCGTTGAAGTCCTTGGGGAGCTGTTTTTT. Translation: CSVEVLGELFF.

This chain uses TRBV2 with TRBJ1-1; maybe TRBD1 (5 bases). Germline V CDR1 and CDR2: SNHLY, FYNNEI. Trimming shortened V by 2 bases and J by 2 bases, and 6 bases separated the two germline ends. There are 13 residues in the CDR3. CDR3 nucleotides: TGTGCCAGCAGTGAAAGGGGTAACACTGAAGCTTTCTTT. Protein: CASSERGNTEAFF.

The rearrangement links TRBV27 to TRBJ2-5; D remains unclear. The J call is in doubt because the DNA end fits TRBJ2-7 better. Germline CDR1 MNHEY, CDR2 SMNVEV (reference sequence). The CDR3 length is 15 residues. The CDR3 sequence is CASSLQTTNSYEQYF. The CDR3 DNA sequence: TGTGCCAGCAGTCTACAAACGACAAACTCCTACGAGCAGTACTTC.

The gene calls are TRBV27 and TRBJ1-5; 7 bases agree with TRBD1. The CDR3 consists of 15 residues. Unmatched junction bases numbered 2, after V lost 3 bases and J lost 0 bases. Germline V CDR1 and CDR2: MNHEY, SMNVEV (reference sequence). The CDR3 coding sequence is TGTGCCAGCAGTTTCAGGGGGATTAGCAATCAGCCCCAGCATTTT. This sequence encodes CASSFRGISNQPQHF.

V is TRBV6-6 and J is TRBJ2-1; 8 positions match TRBD2. V dropped 4 bases and J dropped 4; count of bases not matched to a gene: 9. Germline V gene sequence: CDR1 MNHNY, CDR2 SVGAGI (reference sequence). The CDR3 runs to 16 residues. The CDR3 reads CASSSPLAEGYNEQFF. The CDR3 DNA sequence: TGTGCCAGCAGTTCCCCACTAGCGGAGGGATACAATGAGCAGTTCTTC.

A remark on this clone: At one end the junction does not follow the germline gene, possibly because of a read error. This sequence joins TRBV4-1 and TRBJ2-3, with 8 bases aligning to TRBD2. This CDR3 comprises 15 residues. The germline CDR1 and CDR2 sequences are MGHRA and YSYEKL. The chain's CDR3 is CASSRYGRAGESMNF. In nucleotides, the CDR3 is TGCGCCAGCAGCCGCTATGGAAGAGCGGGAGAAAGTATGAATTTT.

The V gene is TRBV10-1, the J gene TRBJ2-1; tentative D call: TRBD2 (6 bases). Germline values: CDR1 WNHNN, CDR2 SYGVQD (reference sequence). The CDR3 contains 13 residues. The germline V and J ends were trimmed by 8 bases and 10 bases, with 18 bases remaining between them. CDR3 nucleotide sequence: TGCGCCAGCGCCCTGACTAGTCCCGGCGAGCAGTTCTTC. Translation: CASALTSPGEQFF.

This chain links TRBV19 with TRBJ1-5; D ambiguous. The CDR3 has 12 amino acids. Germline CDR1 LNHDA, CDR2 SQIVND (reference sequence). Trimming removed 8 bases at V and 4 bases at J, with 9 bases between. CDR3 DNA sequence: TGTGCCAGTCGTGACGGTAATCAGCCCCAGCATTTT. As protein: CASRDGNQPQHF.

This chain links TRBV14 with TRBJ2-5; D not certain. Germline-derived CDR1 and CDR2 are SGHDN and FVKESK. The V and J ends lost 2 bases and 5 bases respectively, with 6 bases between them. This CDR3 is 12 amino acids long. The CDR3 region is CASSQWTETQYF. The DNA for the CDR3 is TGTGCCAGCAGCCAATGGACGGAGACCCAGTACTTC.

The chain joins TRBV5-8 to TRBJ1-1, with 7 nucleotides matching TRBD1. V shed 4 bases and J 4 bases; nucleotides not matched to a gene: 13. This CDR3 is 16 amino acids long. Germline CDR1 is SGHTS and CDR2 is YDEGEE. The CDR3 DNA reads TGTGCCAGCAGCCCGTACAGGGGTCCCAAGGGCACTGAAGCTTTCTTT. Amino acids: CASSPYRGPKGTEAFF.

This rearrangement joins TRBV6-1 to TRBJ1-4, with no clear D. The CDR3 runs to 14 residues. The V and J ends lost 4 bases and 5 bases respectively, with 11 bases between them. The germline V gene has CDR1 MNHNS and CDR2 SASEGT. CDR3 nucleotide sequence: TGTGCCAGCAGTGGGGAGATCAAAAATGAAAAACTGTTTTTT. Its translation: CASSGEIKNEKLFF.

V is TRBV11-2 and J is TRBJ2-5, with 7 bases matching TRBD2. J lost 1 base, V lost 4 bases, and 0 bases had no gene match. The CDR3 consists of 13 residues. The germline V gene encodes CDR1 SGHAT and CDR2 FQNNGV. The CDR3 DNA is TGTGCCAGCAGCTCTAGCGGCCAAGAGACCCAGTACTTC. It translates to CASSSSGQETQYF.

The genes are TRBV27 and TRBJ2-7; TRBD1 is a possible D gene (6 bases). Looked up from germline, CDR1 is MNHEY and CDR2 is SMNVEV (reference sequence). The CDR3 spans 13 residues. V dropped 3 bases and J dropped 3 bases, with 9 bases sitting between them. CDR3 coding DNA: TGTGCCAGCAGTTTGGGGGCCGGCTACGAGCAGTACTTC. Its protein product is CASSLGAGYEQYF.

The sample holds a few counts of this clone. The chain combines TRBV2 with TRBJ2-7; 7 nucleotides agree with TRBD1. The J segment lost 6 bases and the V segment lost 5 bases, leaving 7 bases of the junction unmatched. Germline V gene data show CDR1 as SNHLY and CDR2 as FYNNEI. CDR3 length: 13 amino acids. Here the CDR3 DNA reads TGTGCCAGCAGTCCCGACAGGGAGCGCGAGCAGTACTTC. It codes for CASSPDREREQYF.

The rearrangement links TRBV29-1 to TRBJ2-5, with 9 bases lining up with TRBD2. The CDR3 runs to 14 residues. Germline V gene sequence: CDR1 SQVTM, CDR2 ANQGSEA. V lost 8 bases and J lost 5; bases outside the gene matches: 12. CDR3 sequence reads: CSTVAGGPWETQYF. CDR3 DNA sequence: TGCAGCACCGTGGCGGGAGGGCCGTGGGAGACCCAGTACTTC.

The count of this clone is one. V gene TRBV30 combines with J gene TRBJ1-3; D unclear. V was clipped by 3 bases and J by 4 bases, with 7 bases between them. From germline, CDR1 is GTSNPN and CDR2 SVGIG (reference sequence). There are 12 residues in the CDR3. CDR3 bases: TGTGCCTGGAGCGCCCCAGGAAACACCATATATTTT. This encodes CAWSAPGNTIYF.

This rearrangement joins TRBV4-1 to TRBJ1-1, with 8 bases aligning to TRBD1. Germline CDR1 MGHRA, CDR2 YSYEKL. The CDR3 extends over 17 amino acids. The ends lost 2 bases at V and 1 base at J; junction bases unmatched: 9. CDR3 amino acids: CASSQPGGTVKNTEAFF. For the CDR3, the DNA is TGCGCCAGCAGCCAACCAGGGGGCACTGTGAAGAACACTGAAGCTTTCTTT.

V is TRBV7-9 and J is TRBJ1-3; D uncertain. This CDR3 is 14 amino acids long. Trimming removed 3 bases from V and 2 bases from J, with 8 bases in between. Germline V CDR1 and CDR2: SEHNR, FQNEAQ (reference sequence). The CDR3 sequence is CASSFFDPGNTIYF. For the CDR3, the DNA is TGTGCCAGCAGCTTCTTTGACCCTGGAAACACCATATATTTT. The complete variable domain, with remaining parts taken from reference TRBV7-9 and TRBJ1-3, reads DTGVSQNPRHKITKRGQNVTFRCDPISEHNRLYWYRQTLGQGPEFLTYFQNEAQLEKSRLLSDRFSAERPKGSFSTLEIQRTEQGDSAMYLCASSFFDPGNTIYFGEGSWLTVV.